These 5 T cell receptor beta chains were all obtained from the same sample, sequenced in a study of T cell responses to AZD1222 COVID-19 vaccine. The repertoire was sequenced with immunoSEQ multiplex PCR; TCRdb's copy has only in-frame clones and lacks some. The repertoire has tens of thousands of clones, approximately 83% of them found once; the top ten carry roughly a tenth. The starting material was peripheral blood, obtained 28 days after the second AZD1222 dose. The origin of the receptors is an adult who received the AZD1222 COVID-19 vaccine.

This chain links TRBV7-6 with TRBJ2-2; D is ambiguous. The germline V gene encodes CDR1 SGHVS and CDR2 FNYEAQ. This CDR3 is built from 16 residues. V shed 1 base and J shed 0 bases, with 9 bases lying between them. CDR3 region: CASSLVSPANTGELFF. CDR3 in DNA: TGTGCCAGCAGCTTAGTTTCCCCCGCGAACACCGGGGAGCTGTTTTTT.

This clone was observed once. This chain uses TRBV2 with TRBJ1-5; no clear D. V lost 4 bases, J lost 7 bases, and 8 bases lay in between. In germline, CDR1 is SNHLY, CDR2 FYNNEI. CDR3 length: 12 residues. The CDR3 loop reads CASSAGGQPQHF. In nucleotides, the CDR3 is TGTGCCAGCAGTGCCGGTGGCCAGCCCCAGCATTTT. Full variable domain (rest looked up from reference TRBV2 and TRBJ1-5): EPEVTQTPSHQVTQMGQEVILRCVPISNHLYFYWYRQILGQKVEFLVSFYNNEISEKSEIFDDQFSVERPDGSNFTLKIRSTKLEDSAMYFCASSAGGQPQHFGDGTRLSIL.

This chain joins TRBV9 and TRBJ1-2; TRBD1 matches at 10 bases. J lost 4 bases, V lost 0 bases, and 3 bases had no gene match. The CDR3 sequence is 15 residues long. CDR1 and CDR2 (germline): SGDLS, YYNGEE. CDR3 bases: TGTGCCAGCAGCGTAGGGGACAGGGGAACCTATGGCTACACCTTC. It specifies CASSVGDRGTYGYTF.

The chain joins TRBV6-5 to TRBJ1-4; D remains ambiguous. The CDR3 is 14 residues long. Trimming took off 6 bases at V and 0 bases at J, with 8 bases between the two ends. Germline CDR1 is MNHEY and CDR2 is SVGAGI. The CDR3 loop is CASSLQTTNEKLFF. The CDR3 bases are TGTGCCAGCAGCCTCCAGACAACTAATGAAAAACTGTTTTTT.

The chain links TRBV19 to TRBJ1-5; D possibly corresponds to TRBD1 (5 bases). This CDR3 contains 13 residues. The V and J ends lost 7 bases and 2 bases respectively, with 9 bases between them. Germline CDR1 reads LNHDA; CDR2 reads SQIVND (reference sequence). The CDR3 protein is CASTGTGNQPQHF. DNA of the CDR3: TGTGCCAGTACGGGGACGGGCAATCAGCCCCAGCATTTT.